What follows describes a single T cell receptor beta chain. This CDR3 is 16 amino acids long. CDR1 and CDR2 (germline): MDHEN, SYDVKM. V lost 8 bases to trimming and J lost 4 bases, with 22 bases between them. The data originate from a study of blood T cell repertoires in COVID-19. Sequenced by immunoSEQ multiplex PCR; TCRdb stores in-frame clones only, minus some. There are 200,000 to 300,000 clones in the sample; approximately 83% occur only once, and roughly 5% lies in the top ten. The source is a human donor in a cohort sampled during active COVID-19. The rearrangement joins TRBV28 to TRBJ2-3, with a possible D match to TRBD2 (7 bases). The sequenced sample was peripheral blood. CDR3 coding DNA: TGTGCCAGCCCCCCGGAGGGGGAGGGGAACCCAGATACGCAGTATTTT. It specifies CASPPEGEGNPDTQYF.